These 25 T cell receptor beta chains originate from one sample sequenced in a study of T-cell reconstitution after alpha-beta-depleted transplantation in children. TCRbeta library construction was performed incorporating unique molecular identifiers. TCRdb re-analysed the PCR reads in MiXCR, keeping a single row per CDR3 protein. The sample contains some 190,000 distinct CDR3 sequences, around 10% of which appear only once. The starting material was PBMCs, obtained before TCRalphabeta/CD19-depleted stem cell transplant. These receptors came from a boy younger than 10 with acute myeloid leukemia, due to receive a stem cell transplant.

This clonotype was detected many times. This chain uses TRBV20-1 with TRBJ2-2, with D possibly matching TRBD2 (5 bases). The CDR3 length is 15 residues. Germline lookup yields CDR1 DFQATT and CDR2 SNEGSKA (reference sequence). Trimming took 3 bases from V and 1 from J, leaving 12 bases between them. The CDR3 nucleotides are TGCAGTGCTAGTCGCGGGCTTAGGAACACCGGGGAGCTGTTTTTT. It encodes CSASRGLRNTGELFF.

The sample holds many counts of this clonotype. The J gene is TRBJ1-6, the V gene TRBV15; D is possibly TRBD1 (5 bases). The V end was cut by 3 bases, the J end by 7 bases, with 16 bases between. Germline lookup yields CDR1 LNHNV and CDR2 YYDKDF (reference sequence). The CDR3 contains 16 residues. The CDR3 sequence is CATSRGPGSVNSPLHF. The CDR3 nucleotides are TGTGCCACCAGCAGGGGACCAGGGAGTGTCAATTCACCCCTCCACTTT.

This clonotype was observed a few times. Here the CDR3 DNA reads TGTGCCAGCTCACCTGACCAAGACACCGGGGAGCTGTTTTTT. It encodes CASSPDQDTGELFF. The rearrangement uses TRBV18 and TRBJ2-2; D is unclear. CDR3 size: 14 residues. The germline V gene has CDR1 KGHSH and CDR2 LQKENI. V was clipped by 3 bases and J by 3 bases, with 8 bases between them. Together with reference TRBV18 and TRBJ2-2, the CDR3 gives the full variable domain: NAGVMQNPRHLVRRRGQEARLRCSPMKGHSHVYWYRQLPEEGLKFMVYLQKENIIDESGMPKERFSAEFPKEGPSILRIQQVVRGDSAAYFCASSPDQDTGELFFGEGSRLTVL.

This clonotype was counted at least ten times. CDR3 in amino acids: CASSQGPGSYNEQFF. The CDR3 DNA follows: TGTGCCAGCAGCCAAGGGCCAGGAAGTTACAATGAGCAGTTCTTC. The rearrangement links TRBV3-1 to TRBJ2-1; D is uncertain. The CDR3 has 15 amino acids. Germline lookup yields CDR1 LGHDT and CDR2 YNNKEL (reference sequence). The V end was cut by 1 base, the J end by 4 bases, with 11 bases between.

This clonotype appeared many times. The chain employs TRBV5-5 and TRBJ1-1, with D possibly being TRBD1 (5 bases). Germline CDR1 is SGHKS and CDR2 is YYEKEE (reference sequence). The ends were cut back, 2 bases at V and 4 bases at J, with 12 bases in the middle. The CDR3 consists of 14 residues. The CDR3 coding sequence is TGTGCCAGCAGCTTAGGGGCGGGGAGCACTGAAGCTTTCTTT. Protein: CASSLGAGSTEAFF.

Of note for this clonotype: With a much larger clone just one base away, this may be a read error. The chain has TRBV25-1 and TRBJ2-5; D possibly corresponds to TRBD1 (6 bases). CDR3 length: 14 residues. The germline gives CDR1 MGHDK, CDR2 SYGVNS. Between the trimmed V and J ends, which lost 2 bases and 0 bases, there was a span of 7 bases. This chain's CDR3 is CASSERGYQETQYF. The CDR3 bases are TGTGCCAGCAGTGAAAGGGGGTACCAAGAGACCCAGTACTTC.

This clonotype was found many times. The chain has TRBV3-1 and TRBJ1-4, with D perhaps matching TRBD1 (5 bases). Trimming removed 5 bases at V and 8 bases at J, with 12 bases between. CDR1 and CDR2 (germline): LGHDT, YNNKEL (reference sequence). The CDR3 spans 13 residues. The CDR3: CASSDGAVEKLFF. The CDR3 nucleotides read TGTGCCAGCAGCGATGGGGCAGTCGAAAAACTGTTTTTT.

This clonotype was detected ten times or more. The chain carries TRBV14 and TRBJ1-1; D is uncertain. The germline gives CDR1 SGHDN, CDR2 FVKESK. CDR3 size: 17 residues. The V end was cut by 0 bases, the J end by 0 bases, with 14 bases between. Here the CDR3 reads CASSQELGGRVNTEAFF. The CDR3 region has the DNA TGTGCCAGCAGCCAAGAATTGGGTGGAAGGGTGAACACTGAAGCTTTCTTT.

There are many counts of this clonotype. V is TRBV11-1 and J is TRBJ2-1; 13 bases agree with TRBD2. The V gene's germline CDR1 is SGHAT and CDR2 FQDESV (reference sequence). The ends lost 5 bases at V and 8 bases at J; junction bases unmatched: 15. CDR3 length: 18 amino acids. CDR3 DNA: TGTGCCAGCAGCCTTTCCGCACTAGCGGGGGGGCCGGGCGATGAGCAGTTCTTC. Amino acids: CASSLSALAGGPGDEQFF.

This clonotype was recorded many times. The chain couples TRBV20-1 to TRBJ2-3; D could derive from TRBD1 or TRBD2 (5 bases each). V dropped 3 bases and J dropped 4 bases, with 14 bases sitting between them. Germline CDR1 reads DFQATT; CDR2 reads SNEGSKA (reference sequence). The CDR3 covers 14 residues. The CDR3 sequence is CSARPGTEADTQYF. As DNA, the CDR3 is TGCAGTGCTAGGCCTGGGACGGAGGCAGATACGCAGTATTTT.

This clonotype came up many times. The chain has TRBV5-1 and TRBJ2-7; perhaps TRBD2 as D (5 bases). Looked up from germline, CDR1 is SGHRS and CDR2 is YFSETQ. V gave up 0 bases and J gave up 11 bases, with 15 bases separating them. The CDR3 is made up of 13 amino acids. Here the CDR3 reads CASSLARWGEEYF. Written as DNA, the CDR3 is TGCGCCAGCAGCTTGGCCCGTTGGGGAGAGGAGTACTTC.

This clonotype has a count of ten or more. V and J are TRBV7-2 and TRBJ1-5; no firm D call. The CDR3 sequence is 20 residues long. Trimming removed 5 bases at V and 0 bases at J, with 26 bases between. Germline assignment: CDR1 SGHTA and CDR2 FQGNSA. CDR3 residues: CASSGRTPWTEMNSNQPQHF. CDR3 nucleotide sequence: TGTGCCAGCAGCGGCCGAACTCCCTGGACGGAAATGAATAGCAATCAGCCCCAGCATTTT.

This clonotype was detected many times. CDR3 in amino acids: CASSLGLGHTDTQYF. CDR3 coding DNA: TGTGCCAGCAGCTTGGGGCTAGGACACACAGATACGCAGTATTTT. V is TRBV5-6 and J is TRBJ2-3; D is perhaps TRBD1 (5 bases). The V gene lost 0 bases and the J gene lost 2 bases, with 10 bases spanning the gap. The CDR3 has 15 amino acids. From germline, CDR1 is SGHDT and CDR2 YYEEEE.

This clonotype was recorded many times. The V call is TRBV7-6, the J call TRBJ2-7; tentatively, D is TRBD1 (6 bases). With 4 bases removed from V and 3 bases from J, the gap between germline ends came to 19 bases. CDR3 length: 16 residues. The V gene's germline CDR1 is SGHVS and CDR2 FNYEAQ. CDR3 in amino acids: CASSSDASGEFYEQYF. CDR3 DNA: TGTGCCAGCAGCTCCGACGCCTCAGGGGAGTTCTACGAGCAGTACTTC.

This clonotype showed up many times. The chain combines TRBV5-1 with TRBJ2-1; either TRBD1 or TRBD2 may supply D (5 bases each). V dropped 0 bases and J dropped 8 bases, with 12 bases sitting between them. CDR1 is SGHRS, CDR2 YFSETQ, per germline. The CDR3 sequence is 14 residues long. CDR3 sequence: CASSLGRDSDEQFF. The CDR3 DNA is TGCGCCAGCAGCTTGGGCAGGGATAGCGATGAGCAGTTCTTC.

There are many counts of this clonotype. The V gene is TRBV5-1, the J gene TRBJ2-5; TRBD1 or TRBD2 may be the D gene (6 bases each). Trimming left V 1 base short and J 4 bases short, with 11 bases between. This CDR3 contains 14 residues. CDR1 SGHRS and CDR2 YFSETQ come from the germline V gene. The CDR3 protein is CASSLWGARETQYF. The CDR3 DNA reads as TGCGCCAGCAGCTTGTGGGGGGCGCGAGAGACCCAGTACTTC.

This clonotype has a count of ten or more. This chain connects TRBV3-1 to TRBJ2-2; tentatively, D is TRBD2 (5 bases). The CDR3 length is 14 residues. V dropped 4 bases and J dropped 7 bases, with 13 bases sitting between them. Looked up from germline, CDR1 is LGHDT and CDR2 is YNNKEL (reference sequence). The CDR3: CASSRSEGDGELFF. CDR3 in DNA: TGTGCCAGCAGCCGATCCGAGGGTGACGGGGAGCTGTTTTTT. Looking up the rest from reference TRBV3-1 and TRBJ2-2 gives the full variable domain: DTAVSQTPKYLVTQMGNDKSIKCEQNLGHDTMYWYKQDSKKFLKIMFSYNNKELIINETVPNRFSPKSPDKAHLNLHINSLELGDSAVYFCASSRSEGDGELFFGEGSRLTVL.

This clonotype was counted at least ten times. The chain couples TRBV20-1 to TRBJ1-1; D might be TRBD1 (6 bases). This CDR3 has 12 residues. Per the germline V gene, CDR1 is DFQATT and CDR2 is SNEGSKA (reference sequence). V lost 2 bases and J lost 3, with 7 bases in between. This chain's CDR3 is CSARNRDTEAFF. The CDR3 region has the DNA TGCAGTGCTAGAAACAGGGACACTGAAGCTTTCTTT.

The table lists this clonotype with many counts. The V gene is TRBV20-1, the J gene TRBJ1-5; D remains unclear. This CDR3 region has 13 residues. CDR1 is DFQATT, CDR2 SNEGSKA, per germline (reference sequence). Trimming stripped 3 bases from V and 1 base from J, with 7 bases between. CDR3 in DNA: TGCAGTGCTAGCGTCGTGAGCAATCAGCCCCAGCATTTT. It yields the protein CSASVVSNQPQHF.

In its sample, this clonotype was seen many times. The chain combines TRBV25-1 with TRBJ2-3; unclear D gene. V lost 3 bases and J 5 bases, leaving 9 bases between the germline ends. This CDR3 has 13 amino acids. Per the germline V gene, CDR1 is MGHDK and CDR2 is SYGVNS. The DNA of the CDR3 is TGTGCCAGCAGTGACCGGACGGAAGATACGCAGTATTTT. It yields the protein CASSDRTEDTQYF.

Many counts were recorded for this clonotype. CDR3 in DNA: TGTGCCAGCAGTGACTCTAGCGGGGGGGCTACGCAGTATTTT. Residues: CASSDSSGGATQYF. V usage is TRBV6-4 and J usage is TRBJ2-3, with 11 bases identical to TRBD2. The germline V gene encodes CDR1 MRHNA and CDR2 SNTAGT. This CDR3 is 14 amino acids long. Losses at the gene ends were 0 bases for V and 8 bases for J; bases not matched to a gene: 1.

This clonotype was observed many times. The chain is built from TRBV5-1 and TRBJ2-1; 10 bases fit TRBD2. With V trimmed by 1 base and J by 7 bases, 5 bases remained unmatched. Germline CDR1 reads SGHRS; CDR2 reads YFSETQ. The CDR3 totals 15 residues. For the CDR3, the DNA is TGCGCCAGCAGCTTGTTAACTAGCGGGGAGAATGAGCAGTTCTTC. Translating it yields CASSLLTSGENEQFF.

This clonotype was counted many times. The chain joins TRBV20-1 to TRBJ2-6; TRBD1 agrees at 7 bases. In germline, CDR1 is DFQATT, CDR2 SNEGSKA (reference sequence). This CDR3 has 14 residues. V dropped 5 bases and J dropped 4; count of bases not matched to a gene: 5. The CDR3 coding sequence is TGCAGTGCTCCCACAGGGGCGGGGGCCAACGTCCTGACTTTC. Encoded protein: CSAPTGAGANVLTF.

This clonotype was recorded many times. The V gene is TRBV20-1, the J gene TRBJ2-3; tentative D call: TRBD2 (6 bases). The germline gives CDR1 DFQATT, CDR2 SNEGSKA (reference sequence). V dropped 0 bases and J dropped 0 bases, with 16 bases sitting between them. This CDR3 is built from 17 residues. The CDR3 DNA is TGCAGTGCTAGAGATCCGGCTAGCGTACCCAGCACAGATACGCAGTATTTT. As protein: CSARDPASVPSTDTQYF.

This clonotype was detected ten times or more. The chain recombines TRBV7-2 with TRBJ2-1; a weak D match, TRBD1 (6 bases). This CDR3 has 14 amino acids. The V end was cut by 5 bases, the J end by 7 bases, with 15 bases between. Germline V gene data show CDR1 as SGHTA and CDR2 as FQGNSA. The CDR3 spells CASSLNNRVNEQFF. Written as DNA, the CDR3 is TGTGCCAGCAGCCTCAATAACAGGGTTAATGAGCAGTTCTTC.